Shown below are 9 T cell receptor beta chains from a single sample sequenced in a study of vaccination effects on CD4 cells after COVID-19. The repertoire was sequenced with immunoSEQ multiplex PCR; TCRdb's copy has only in-frame clones and lacks some. The sample comprises tens of thousands of clones, 65% to 80% of which are singletons, and 2.5% to 3% rests with the top ten. Their antigens remain unidentified. Antigen-specific CD4+ T cells were first expanded with viral peptide pools by the ViraFEST assay and only then sequenced. An approximately 10-day culture period preceded the isolation of CD4+ T cells. Nobody among the vaccine recipients had prior SARS-CoV-2 infection (nucleocapsid antibodies were negative). The starting material was CD4+ T cells from PBMCs cultured with HCoV-NL63 spike peptides, obtained before COVID-19 vaccination. The receptors derive from a human donor who received a COVID-19 vaccine.

The gene calls are TRBV20-1 and TRBJ1-1; D is perhaps TRBD1 (5 bases). The germline V gene encodes CDR1 DFQATT and CDR2 SNEGSKA (reference sequence). V was shortened by 8 bases and J by 7 bases, with 11 bases between the two germline ends. There are 10 residues in the CDR3. CDR3 in amino acids: CSPGTDEAFF. CDR3 DNA sequence: TGCAGTCCCGGGACGGATGAAGCTTTCTTT.

The chain joins TRBV19 to TRBJ2-5; D gene uncertain. V lost 1 base to trimming and J lost 4 bases, with 13 bases between them. Germline lookup yields CDR1 LNHDA and CDR2 SQIVND (reference sequence). The length of the CDR3 is 15 residues. The CDR3 sequence is CASSIGVQSGETQYF. The CDR3, as DNA: TGTGCCAGTAGTATAGGGGTACAGTCTGGAGAGACCCAGTACTTC.

This clone was counted only a few times. The chain couples TRBV5-1 to TRBJ2-1; 7 nucleotides align to TRBD1. V shed 1 base and J 7 bases; nucleotides not matched to a gene: 5. The CDR3 contains 14 residues. Germline V gives CDR1 SGHRS, CDR2 YFSETQ. Written as DNA, the CDR3 is TGCGCCAGCAGCTTGAGTGTGACAGGGAATGAGCAGTTCTTC. It yields the protein CASSLSVTGNEQFF.

The chain joins TRBV6-5 to TRBJ2-2; D may be TRBD1 or TRBD2 (5 bases each). Deletions cut 6 bases from V and 5 bases from J, with 16 bases between. Germline V gene sequence: CDR1 MNHEY, CDR2 SVGAGI. This CDR3 has 15 amino acids. The CDR3 DNA reads as TGTGCCAGCAGATCGACAGAAACGGGGACCGGGGAGCTGTTTTTT. The encoded protein is CASRSTETGTGELFF.

The V gene is TRBV9, the J gene TRBJ2-1; D is possibly TRBD2 (7 bases). The CDR3 spans 15 residues. Trimming removed 0 bases at V and 5 bases at J, with 12 bases between. Germline-derived CDR1 and CDR2 are SGDLS and YYNGEE. The CDR3 DNA follows: TGTGCCAGCAGCGTAGTGGCGGGGGCTAACAATGAGCAGTTCTTC. Its translation: CASSVVAGANNEQFF.

The chain links TRBV5-1 to TRBJ1-4; no reliable D call. V was trimmed by 2 bases and J by 8 bases, leaving 13 bases between them. In germline, CDR1 is SGHRS, CDR2 YFSETQ. The CDR3 is made up of 14 amino acids. The CDR3 is CASSLAGTWEKLFF. As DNA, the CDR3 is TGCGCCAGCAGCTTAGCGGGAACTTGGGAAAAACTGTTTTTT.

This CDR3 reads CASSLSGSLNTGELFF. DNA of the CDR3: TGTGCCAGCAGCTTATCAGGCTCCCTGAACACCGGGGAGCTGTTTTTT. This chain links TRBV7-3 with TRBJ2-2; no clear D gene. Germline V lookup: CDR1 SGHTA, CDR2 FQGTGA. V lost 2 bases and J 1 base, leaving 11 bases between the germline ends. This CDR3 is 16 amino acids long.

The genes are TRBV19 and TRBJ2-5; 11 bases are a match to TRBD2. The germline V gene has CDR1 LNHDA and CDR2 SQIVND (reference sequence). The CDR3 runs to 14 residues. V gave up 5 bases and J gave up 9 bases; unmatched junction bases: 8. The CDR3 DNA reads as TGTGCCAGTAGTGAGACTAGCGGGGAAGGGGCCCAGTACTTC. It yields the protein CASSETSGEGAQYF.

This rearrangement joins TRBV18 to TRBJ2-2; D is perhaps TRBD2 (6 bases). The V gene's germline CDR1 is KGHSH and CDR2 LQKENI. This CDR3 region has 14 residues. V was cut by 4 bases and J by 5 bases, with 11 bases left in between. This chain's CDR3 is CASSLPGGTGELFF. The CDR3 nucleotides read TGTGCCAGCTCACTTCCCGGGGGTACCGGGGAGCTGTTTTTT.